This TCR beta chain was sequenced during a study of cytomegalovirus exposure and HLA in healthy donors. In the case of this clone: Its antigen is unidentified.

Both 60 Vbeta primers and 13 Jbeta primers went into the PCR. Produced via immunoSEQ multiplex PCR; TCRdb's table is partial and in-frame only. The data contain approximately 170,000 clones, roughly 80% of them singletons. Findings and limits, study-wide: Among immune exposure information, only CMV serostatus was available.

This clonotype was sampled from a female donor in good health and CMV-seronegative. Specimen: PBMCs.

CDR3 residues: CASSLLQNEQYF. The CDR3 DNA reads TGTGCCAGCAGCTTGCTTCAGAACGAGCAGTACTTC. This chain connects TRBV5-4 to TRBJ2-7; no firm D call. V dropped 1 base and J dropped 5 bases, with 7 bases sitting between them. This CDR3 region has 12 residues. From germline, CDR1 is SGHNT and CDR2 YYREEE (reference sequence).